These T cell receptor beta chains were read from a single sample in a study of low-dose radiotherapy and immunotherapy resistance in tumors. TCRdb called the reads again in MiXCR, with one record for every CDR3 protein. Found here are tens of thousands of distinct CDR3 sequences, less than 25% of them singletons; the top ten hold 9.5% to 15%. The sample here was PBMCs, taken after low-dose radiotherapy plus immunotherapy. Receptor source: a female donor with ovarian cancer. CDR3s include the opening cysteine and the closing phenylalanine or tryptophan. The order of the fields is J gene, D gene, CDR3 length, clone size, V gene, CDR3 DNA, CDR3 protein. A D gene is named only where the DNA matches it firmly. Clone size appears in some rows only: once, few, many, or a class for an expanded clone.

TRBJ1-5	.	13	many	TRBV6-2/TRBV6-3	TGTGCCAGCACCGAGGCGGGGAATCAGCCCCAGCATTTT	CASTEAGNQPQHF
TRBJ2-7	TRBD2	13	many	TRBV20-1	TGCAGTGCTAGGGCTGGACTAGCGGTCGGGCAGTACTTC	CSARAGLAVGQYF
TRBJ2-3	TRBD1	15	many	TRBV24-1	TGTGCCACCAGTGACCTGACAGGGGGCGCAGATACGCAGTATTTT	CATSDLTGGADTQYF
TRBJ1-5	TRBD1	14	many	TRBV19	TGTGCCAGTAGGTCTGGACAGGCCGGTCAGCCCCAGCATTTT	CASRSGQAGQPQHF
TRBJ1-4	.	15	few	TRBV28	TGTGCCAGCAGTTTACCGGGACGGATTAATGAAAAACTGTTTTTT	CASSLPGRINEKLFF
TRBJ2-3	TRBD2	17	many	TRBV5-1	TGCGCCAGCAGCTTCGGGACTAGCGGGGAGAGCACAGATACGCAGTATTTT	CASSFGTSGESTDTQYF
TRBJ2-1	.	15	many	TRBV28	TGTGCCAGCAGTTTCGGTGCTACCTCCTACAATGAGCAGTTCTTC	CASSFGATSYNEQFF
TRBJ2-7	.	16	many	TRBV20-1	TGCAGTGCTAGAGGCCCCGGACAGAAAGTCCCCTACGAGCAGTACTTC	CSARGPGQKVPYEQYF
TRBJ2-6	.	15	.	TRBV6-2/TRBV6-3	TGTGCCAGCAGTGAAAAGAGGGCTGGGGCCAACGTCCTGACTTTC	CASSEKRAGANVLTF
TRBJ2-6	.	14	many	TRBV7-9	TGTGCCAGCAGTTTTACAGGGTATGCCAACGTCCTGACTTTC	CASSFTGYANVLTF
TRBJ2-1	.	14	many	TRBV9	TGTGCCAGCAGCGGGGGGCTAAAGGGGTATGAGCAGTTCTTC	CASSGGLKGYEQFF
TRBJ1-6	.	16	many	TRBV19	TGTGCCAGTAGGGAGACAGATCGCTCCTATAATTCACCCCTCCACTTT	CASRETDRSYNSPLHF
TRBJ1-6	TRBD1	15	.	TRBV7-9	TGTGCCAGCAGCTTAGGGACAGGGTATAATTCACCCCTCCACTTT	CASSLGTGYNSPLHF
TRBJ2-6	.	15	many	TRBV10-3	TGTGCCATCAGTGATCCAAGCTCTGGGGCCAACGTCCTGACTTTC	CAISDPSSGANVLTF
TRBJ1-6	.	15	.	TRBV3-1	TGTGCCAGCAGCCAAGTGCACAGGCCTACTTCACCCCTCCACTTT	CASSQVHRPTSPLHF
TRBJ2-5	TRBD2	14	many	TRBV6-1	TGTGCCAGCAGTTCCGGGACTAGCGGAGAGACCCAGTACTTC	CASSSGTSGETQYF
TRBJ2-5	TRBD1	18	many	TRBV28	TGTGCCAGCAGACTGTTGGGACAGGGAGGTGGCCATCAAGAGACCCAGTACTTC	CASRLLGQGGGHQETQYF
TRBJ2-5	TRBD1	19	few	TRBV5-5	TGTGCCAGCAGCTACCGGGACAGGGACGGGCGGGGGCACCGAGAGACCCAGTACTTC	CASSYRDRDGRGHRETQYF
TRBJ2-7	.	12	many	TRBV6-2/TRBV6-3	TGTGCCAGCAGCCTCACTAGCAGGGAGCAGTACTTC	CASSLTSREQYF
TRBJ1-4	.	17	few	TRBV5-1	.	CASSQPTASTNEKLFFF
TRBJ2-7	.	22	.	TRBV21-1	.	CASTNQTSMYLCASRAGGEQYF
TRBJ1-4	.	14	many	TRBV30	TGTGCCTCAAACCGGCAACAGCAGAGTGAAAAACTGTTTTTT	CASNRQQQSEKLFF